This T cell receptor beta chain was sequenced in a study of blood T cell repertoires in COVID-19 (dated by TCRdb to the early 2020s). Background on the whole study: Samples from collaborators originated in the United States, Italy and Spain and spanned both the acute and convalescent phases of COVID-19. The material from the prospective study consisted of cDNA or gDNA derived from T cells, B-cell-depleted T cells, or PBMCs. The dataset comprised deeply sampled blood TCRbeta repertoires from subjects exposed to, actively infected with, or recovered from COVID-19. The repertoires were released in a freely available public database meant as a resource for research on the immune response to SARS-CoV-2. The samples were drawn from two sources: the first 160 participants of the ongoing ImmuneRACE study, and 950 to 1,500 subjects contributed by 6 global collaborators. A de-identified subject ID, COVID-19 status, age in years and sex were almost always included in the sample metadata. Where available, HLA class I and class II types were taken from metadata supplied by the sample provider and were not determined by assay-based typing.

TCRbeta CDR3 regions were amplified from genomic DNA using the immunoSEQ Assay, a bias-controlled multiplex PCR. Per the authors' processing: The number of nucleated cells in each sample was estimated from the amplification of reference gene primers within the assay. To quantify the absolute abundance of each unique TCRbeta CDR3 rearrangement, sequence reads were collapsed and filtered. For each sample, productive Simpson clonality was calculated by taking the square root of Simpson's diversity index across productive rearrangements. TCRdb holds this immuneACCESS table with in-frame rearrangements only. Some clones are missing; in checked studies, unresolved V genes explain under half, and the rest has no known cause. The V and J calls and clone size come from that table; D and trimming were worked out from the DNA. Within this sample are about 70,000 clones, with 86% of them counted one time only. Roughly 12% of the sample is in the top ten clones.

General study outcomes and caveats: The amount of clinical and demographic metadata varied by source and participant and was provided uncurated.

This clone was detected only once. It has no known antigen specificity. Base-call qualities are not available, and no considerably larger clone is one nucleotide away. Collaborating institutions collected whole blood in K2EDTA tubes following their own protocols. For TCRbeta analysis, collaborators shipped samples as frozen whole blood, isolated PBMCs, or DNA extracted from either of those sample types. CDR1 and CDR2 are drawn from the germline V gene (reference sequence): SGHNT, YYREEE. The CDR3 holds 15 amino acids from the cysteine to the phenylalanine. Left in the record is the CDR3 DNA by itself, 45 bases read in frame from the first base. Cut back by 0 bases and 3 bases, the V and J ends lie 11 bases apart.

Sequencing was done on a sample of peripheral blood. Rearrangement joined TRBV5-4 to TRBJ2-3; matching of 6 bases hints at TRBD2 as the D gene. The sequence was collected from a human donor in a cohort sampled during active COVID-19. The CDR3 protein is CASSLGGGGTDTQYF. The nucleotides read TGTGCCAGCAGCTTGGGAGGAGGAGGGACAGATACGCAGTATTTT.